This TCR beta chain was recovered during a study of blood T cell repertoires in COVID-19. The germline V and J ends were trimmed by 4 bases and 4 bases, with 9 bases remaining between them. The germline V gene has CDR1 SGHRS and CDR2 YFSETQ. The CDR3 extends over 12 amino acids. Per the original methods: It was from reference gene primer amplification that nucleated cell counts were estimated. Method: immunoSEQ multiplex PCR; TCRdb's copy keeps in-frame clones and lacks some. V and J calls and clone size are as listed in that table; D and trimming were resolved from the DNA. The repertoire consists of some 230,000 clones, with 70% to 90% occurring once and the leading ten covering around 2.2%.

The origin of this receptor is a man aged 25-45 years who had recovered from COVID-19. The sample was peripheral blood. The chain recombines TRBV5-1 with TRBJ2-7; no reliable D call. CDR3 loop: CASSNNGYEQYF. As DNA, the CDR3 is TGCGCCAGCAGCAATAACGGGTACGAGCAGTACTTC.